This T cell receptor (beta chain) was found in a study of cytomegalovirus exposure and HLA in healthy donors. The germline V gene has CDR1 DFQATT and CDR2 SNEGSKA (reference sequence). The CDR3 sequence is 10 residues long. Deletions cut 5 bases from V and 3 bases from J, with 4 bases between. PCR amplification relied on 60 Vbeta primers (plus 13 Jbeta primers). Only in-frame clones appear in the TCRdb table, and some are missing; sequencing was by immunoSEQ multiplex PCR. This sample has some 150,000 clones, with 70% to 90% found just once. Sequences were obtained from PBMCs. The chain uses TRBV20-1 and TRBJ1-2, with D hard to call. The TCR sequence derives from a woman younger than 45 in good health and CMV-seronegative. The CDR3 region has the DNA TGCAGTGCTCGCGACTATGGCTACACCTTC. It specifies CSARDYGYTF.